What follows describes a single T cell receptor (beta chain). Other DNA variants within this sample encode the same CDR3. Clones were sequenced by immunoSEQ multiplex PCR, and TCRdb holds only the in-frame ones, with some missing. Of under 300,000 clones listed, roughly 87% are singletons. These data come from a study of blood T cell repertoires in COVID-19. CDR3 length equals 15 residues. Germline assignment: CDR1 LGHNA and CDR2 YNFKEQ. V was trimmed by 3 bases and J by 5 bases, leaving 16 bases between them. The J gene is TRBJ2-5, the V gene TRBV4-2; weak D call: TRBD2 (6 bases). Material for sequencing was peripheral blood. This TCR was recovered from a man in his fifties or sixties who had recovered from COVID-19. The CDR3 bases are TGTGCCAGCAGCCACGGCGGGGAACTCCAGGAGACCCAGTACTTC. Its protein product is CASSHGGELQETQYF.